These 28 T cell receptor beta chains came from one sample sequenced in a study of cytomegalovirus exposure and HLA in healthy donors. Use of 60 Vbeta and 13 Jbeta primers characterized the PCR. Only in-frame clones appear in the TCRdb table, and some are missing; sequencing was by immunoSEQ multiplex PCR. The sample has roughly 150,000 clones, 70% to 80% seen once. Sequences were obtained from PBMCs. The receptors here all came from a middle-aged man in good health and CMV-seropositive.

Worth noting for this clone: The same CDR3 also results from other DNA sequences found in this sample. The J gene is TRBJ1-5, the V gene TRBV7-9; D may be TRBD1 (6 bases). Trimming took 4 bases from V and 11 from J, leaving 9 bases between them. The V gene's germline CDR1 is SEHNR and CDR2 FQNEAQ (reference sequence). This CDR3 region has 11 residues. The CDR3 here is CASSSDRTQHF. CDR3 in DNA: TGTGCCAGCAGCTCCGACAGGACCCAGCATTTT.

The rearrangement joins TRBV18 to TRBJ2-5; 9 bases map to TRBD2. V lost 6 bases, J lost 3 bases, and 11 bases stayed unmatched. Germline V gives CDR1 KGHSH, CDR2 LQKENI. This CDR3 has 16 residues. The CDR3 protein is CASSPNPTSGKETQYF. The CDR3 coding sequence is TGTGCCAGCTCGCCAAACCCGACTAGCGGAAAAGAGACCCAGTACTTC.

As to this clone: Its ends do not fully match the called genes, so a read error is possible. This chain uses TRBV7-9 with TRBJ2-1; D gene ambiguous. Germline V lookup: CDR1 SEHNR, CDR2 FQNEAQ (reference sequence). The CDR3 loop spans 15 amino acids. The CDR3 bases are TGTTCCAGCAGCCTGATCTTAAGTAATCGGGATGAGCAGTTCTTC. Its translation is CSSSLILSNRDEQFF.

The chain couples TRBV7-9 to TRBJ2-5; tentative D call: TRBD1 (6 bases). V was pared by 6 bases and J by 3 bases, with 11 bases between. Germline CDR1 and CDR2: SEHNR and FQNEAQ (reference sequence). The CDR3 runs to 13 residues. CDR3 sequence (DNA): TGTGCCAGCAGTCGTTCAGGGGAAGAGACCCAGTACTTC. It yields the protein CASSRSGEETQYF.

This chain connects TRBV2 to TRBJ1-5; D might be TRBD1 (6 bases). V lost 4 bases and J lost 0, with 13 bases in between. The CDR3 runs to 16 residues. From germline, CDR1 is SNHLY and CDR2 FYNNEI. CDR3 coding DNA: TGTGCCAGCAGTGGTGACAGGTATTATAGCAATCAGCCCCAGCATTTT. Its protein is CASSGDRYYSNQPQHF.

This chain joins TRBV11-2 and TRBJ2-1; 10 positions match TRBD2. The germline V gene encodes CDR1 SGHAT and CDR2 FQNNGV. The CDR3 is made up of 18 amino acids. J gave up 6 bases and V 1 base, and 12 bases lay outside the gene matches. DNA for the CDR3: TGTGCCAGCAGCTTAGCTCCTAGCGGGAGTGGTAGAGTCAATGAGCAGTTCTTC. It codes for CASSLAPSGSGRVNEQFF. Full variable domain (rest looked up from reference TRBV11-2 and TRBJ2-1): EAGVAQSPRYKIIEKRQSVAFWCNPISGHATLYWYQQILGQGPKLLIQFQNNGVVDDSQLPKDRFSAERLKGVDSTLKIQPAKLEDSAVYLCASSLAPSGSGRVNEQFFGPGTRLTVL.

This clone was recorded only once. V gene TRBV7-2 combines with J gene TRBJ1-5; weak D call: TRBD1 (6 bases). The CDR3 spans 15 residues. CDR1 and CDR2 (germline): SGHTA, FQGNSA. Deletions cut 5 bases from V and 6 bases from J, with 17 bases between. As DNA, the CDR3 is TGTGCCAGCAGCGCAATACCAGGGGAGGGTCAGCCCCAGCATTTT. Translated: CASSAIPGEGQPQHF.

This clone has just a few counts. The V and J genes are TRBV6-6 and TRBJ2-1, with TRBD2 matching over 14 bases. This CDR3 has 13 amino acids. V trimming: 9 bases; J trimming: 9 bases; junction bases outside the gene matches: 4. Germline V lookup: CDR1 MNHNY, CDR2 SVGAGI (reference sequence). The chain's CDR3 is CASTGLAGVEQFF. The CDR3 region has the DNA TGTGCCAGTACGGGACTAGCGGGAGTTGAGCAGTTCTTC.

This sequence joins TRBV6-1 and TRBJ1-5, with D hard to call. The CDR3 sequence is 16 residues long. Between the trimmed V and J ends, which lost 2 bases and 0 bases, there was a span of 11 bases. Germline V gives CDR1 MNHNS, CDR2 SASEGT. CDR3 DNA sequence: TGTGCCAGCAGTGAAAGGGAGGGATATAGCAATCAGCCCCAGCATTTT. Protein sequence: CASSEREGYSNQPQHF.

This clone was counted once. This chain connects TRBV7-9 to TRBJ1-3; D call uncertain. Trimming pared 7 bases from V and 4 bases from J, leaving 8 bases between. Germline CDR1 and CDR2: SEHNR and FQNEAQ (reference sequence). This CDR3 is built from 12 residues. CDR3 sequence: CASKRSGNTIYF. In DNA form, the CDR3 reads TGTGCCAGCAAACGGTCAGGAAACACCATATATTTT.

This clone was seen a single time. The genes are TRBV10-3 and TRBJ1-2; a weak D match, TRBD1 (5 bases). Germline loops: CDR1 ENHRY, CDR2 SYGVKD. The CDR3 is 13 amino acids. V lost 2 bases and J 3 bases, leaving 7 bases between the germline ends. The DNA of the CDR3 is TGTGCCATCAGTGAGACGACAGACTATGGCTACACCTTC. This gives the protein CAISETTDYGYTF.

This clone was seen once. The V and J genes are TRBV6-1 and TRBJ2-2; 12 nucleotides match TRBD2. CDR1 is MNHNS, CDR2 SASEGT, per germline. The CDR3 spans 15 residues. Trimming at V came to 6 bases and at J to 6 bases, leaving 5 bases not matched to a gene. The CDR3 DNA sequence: TGTGCCAGCAGCACCACTAGCGGGAGGCCCGGGGAGCTGTTTTTT. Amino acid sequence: CASSTTSGRPGELFF.

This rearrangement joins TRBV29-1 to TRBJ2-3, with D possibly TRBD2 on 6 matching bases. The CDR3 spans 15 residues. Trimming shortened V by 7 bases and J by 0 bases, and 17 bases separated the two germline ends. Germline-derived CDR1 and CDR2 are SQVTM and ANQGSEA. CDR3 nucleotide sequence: TGCAGCGCGATACCAAGGACTACTAGCACAGATACGCAGTATTTT. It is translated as CSAIPRTTSTDTQYF.

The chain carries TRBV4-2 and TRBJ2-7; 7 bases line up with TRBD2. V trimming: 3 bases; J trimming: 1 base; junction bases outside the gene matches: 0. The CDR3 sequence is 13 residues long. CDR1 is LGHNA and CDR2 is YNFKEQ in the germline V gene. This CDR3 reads CASSQGGSYEQYF. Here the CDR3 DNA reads TGTGCCAGCAGCCAGGGGGGGTCCTACGAGCAGTACTTC.

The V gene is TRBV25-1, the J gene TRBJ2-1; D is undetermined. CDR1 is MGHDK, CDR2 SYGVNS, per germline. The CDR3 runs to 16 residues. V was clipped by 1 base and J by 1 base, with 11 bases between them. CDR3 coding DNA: TGTGCCAGCAGTGAATCCGGAGAAAGATCCTACAATGAGCAGTTCTTC. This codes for CASSESGERSYNEQFF.

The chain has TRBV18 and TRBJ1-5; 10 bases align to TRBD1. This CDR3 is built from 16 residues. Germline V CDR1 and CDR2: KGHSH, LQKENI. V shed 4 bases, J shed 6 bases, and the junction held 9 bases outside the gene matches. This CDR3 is CASSQAGTGVGQPQHF. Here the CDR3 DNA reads TGTGCCAGCTCACAAGCCGGGACAGGGGTGGGTCAGCCCCAGCATTTT.

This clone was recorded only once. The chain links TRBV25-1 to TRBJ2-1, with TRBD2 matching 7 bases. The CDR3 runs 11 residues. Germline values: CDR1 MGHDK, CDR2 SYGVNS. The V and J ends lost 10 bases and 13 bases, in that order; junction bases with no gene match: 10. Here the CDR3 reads CATNGGDGQFF. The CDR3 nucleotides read TGTGCCACCAATGGGGGGGACGGACAGTTCTTC.

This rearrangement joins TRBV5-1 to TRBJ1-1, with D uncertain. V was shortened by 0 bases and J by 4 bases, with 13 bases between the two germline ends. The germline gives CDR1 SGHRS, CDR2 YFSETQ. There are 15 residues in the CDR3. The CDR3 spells CASSLASSEGTEAFF. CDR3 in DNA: TGCGCCAGCAGCTTGGCTTCGTCGGAGGGCACTGAAGCTTTCTTT.

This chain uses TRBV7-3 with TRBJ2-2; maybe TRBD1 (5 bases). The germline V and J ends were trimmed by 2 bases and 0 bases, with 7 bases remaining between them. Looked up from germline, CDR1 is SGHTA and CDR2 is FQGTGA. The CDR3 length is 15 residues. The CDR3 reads CASSLGRANTGELFF. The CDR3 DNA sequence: TGTGCCAGCAGCTTAGGCAGGGCGAACACCGGGGAGCTGTTTTTT.

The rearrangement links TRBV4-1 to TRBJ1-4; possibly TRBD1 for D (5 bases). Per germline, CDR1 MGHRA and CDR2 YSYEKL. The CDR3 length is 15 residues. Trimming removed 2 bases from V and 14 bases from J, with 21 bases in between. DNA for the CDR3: TGCGCCAGCAGCCAACCCGACAGTCTGCTGATAGGGCTGTTTTTT. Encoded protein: CASSQPDSLLIGLFF.

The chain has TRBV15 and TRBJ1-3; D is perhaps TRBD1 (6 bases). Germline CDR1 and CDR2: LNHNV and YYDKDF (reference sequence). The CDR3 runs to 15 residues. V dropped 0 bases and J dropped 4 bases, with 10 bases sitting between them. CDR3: CATSRDSGVGNTIYF. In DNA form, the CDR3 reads TGTGCCACCAGCAGAGATTCAGGGGTCGGAAACACCATATATTTT.

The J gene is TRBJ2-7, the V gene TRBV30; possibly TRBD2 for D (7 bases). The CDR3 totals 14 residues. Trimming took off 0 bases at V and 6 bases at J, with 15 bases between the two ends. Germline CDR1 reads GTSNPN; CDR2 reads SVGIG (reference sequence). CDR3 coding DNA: TGTGCCTGGAGTGTAAGGGTAGGGGGGGGCGAGCAGTACTTC. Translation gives CAWSVRVGGGEQYF.

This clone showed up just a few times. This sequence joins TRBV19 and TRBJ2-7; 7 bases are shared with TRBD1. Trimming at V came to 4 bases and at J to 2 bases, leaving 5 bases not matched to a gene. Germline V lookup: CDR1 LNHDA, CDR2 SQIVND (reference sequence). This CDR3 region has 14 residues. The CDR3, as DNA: TGTGCCAGTAGTAAAGCGACAGGGCCCTACGAGCAGTACTTC. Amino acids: CASSKATGPYEQYF.

The CDR3 DNA sequence: TGTGCCAGCAGGAGGAGGGGAGGTGGCCAGCCCCAGCATTTT. Protein: CASRRRGGGQPQHF. The chain couples TRBV27 to TRBJ1-5; the D gene is possibly TRBD1 (5 bases). Deletions cut 6 bases from V and 7 bases from J, with 16 bases between. There are 14 residues in the CDR3. Germline values: CDR1 MNHEY, CDR2 SMNVEV (reference sequence).

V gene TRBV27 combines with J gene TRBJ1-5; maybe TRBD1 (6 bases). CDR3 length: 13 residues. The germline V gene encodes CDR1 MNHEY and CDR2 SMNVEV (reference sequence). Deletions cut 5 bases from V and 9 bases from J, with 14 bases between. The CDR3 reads CASSRLQGWPQHF. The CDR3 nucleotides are TGTGCCAGCAGTCGGCTCCAGGGGTGGCCCCAGCATTTT.

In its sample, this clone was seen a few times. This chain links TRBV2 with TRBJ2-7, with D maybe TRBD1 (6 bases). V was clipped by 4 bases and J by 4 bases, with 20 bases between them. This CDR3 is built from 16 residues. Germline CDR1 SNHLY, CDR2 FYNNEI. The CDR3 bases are TGTGCCAGCAGTGGGGGGCCAGGTGGGAGTGGGTACGAGCAGTACTTC. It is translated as CASSGGPGGSGYEQYF. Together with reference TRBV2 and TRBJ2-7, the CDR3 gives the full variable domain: EPEVTQTPSHQVTQMGQEVILRCVPISNHLYFYWYRQILGQKVEFLVSFYNNEISEKSEIFDDQFSVERPDGSNFTLKIRSTKLEDSAMYFCASSGGPGGSGYEQYFGPGTRLTVT.

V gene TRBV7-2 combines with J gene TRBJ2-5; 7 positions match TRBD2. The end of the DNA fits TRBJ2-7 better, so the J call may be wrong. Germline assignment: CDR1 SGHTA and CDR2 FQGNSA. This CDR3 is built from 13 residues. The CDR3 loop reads CASSLGGSREQYF. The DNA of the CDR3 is TGTGCCAGCAGCTTGGGCGGGAGTCGCGAGCAGTACTTC.

The CDR3 protein is CASSQDGARAEQFF. In DNA form, the CDR3 reads TGTGCCAGCAGCCAAGATGGGGCTAGGGCTGAGCAGTTCTTC. The V call is TRBV4-2, the J call TRBJ2-1; D is possibly TRBD1 (5 bases). This CDR3 contains 14 residues. Germline assignment: CDR1 LGHNA and CDR2 YNFKEQ. The V gene lost 0 bases and the J gene lost 9 bases, with 12 bases spanning the gap.